This is a list of T cell receptor beta chains from one sample in a study of T cells after yellow fever vaccination. Each CDR3 protein is one row after TCRdb ran MiXCR on the 5' RACE reads. Among 450,000 to 550,000 distinct CDR3 sequences, 21% were seen once, and the ten largest hold less than 20%. Sample: PBMCs, taken less than 25 days after the first yellow fever vaccination. The receptors originated from a man in his late teens or twenties who received the YFV17D yellow fever vaccine. The CDR3 runs from the conserved cysteine through the conserved F or W. A D gene is named only where the DNA matches it firmly. A clone size is listed for some rows: how often the clone was seen (once, few, many), or a class if it is expanded.

clone size | D gene | J gene | V gene | CDR3 DNA | CDR3 protein
few | TRBD1 | TRBJ1-4 | TRBV7-2 | TGTGCCAGCAGCCTCTGGGACAGACCTAATGAAAAACTGTTTTTT | CASSLWDRPNEKLFF
few | . | TRBJ1-5 | TRBV6-5 | TGTGCCAGCAGTTGGGCAAAGGCAGGGTCCCAGCCCCAGCATTTT | CASSWAKAGSQPQHF
few | TRBD2 | TRBJ2-1 | TRBV12-3/TRBV12-4 | TGTGCCAGCAGTATTAGCGGGGGCGTAAATGAGCAGTTCTTC | CASSISGGVNEQFF
few | . | TRBJ2-2 | TRBV5-1 | TGCGCCAGCAGCTCTGACGGGAGAAACACCGGGGAGCTGTTTTTT | CASSSDGRNTGELFF
. | . | TRBJ1-2 | TRBV2 | TGTGCCAGCAGTGACAGGGGCGTACTCTATGGCTACACCTTC | CASSDRGVLYGYTF
. | . | TRBJ2-3 | TRBV5-1 | TGCGCCAGCAGCTTGTACGGCCGACCTAGATACCGAAACACAGATACGCAGTATTTT | CASSLYGRPRYRNTDTQYF
few | . | TRBJ2-5 | TRBV9 | TGTGCCAGCAGCGACACAATCCCGGGGACCCAGTACTTC | CASSDTIPGTQYF
many | . | TRBJ1-3 | TRBV11-2 | TGTGCCAGCAGCTTCTCAGGGGACACCATATATTTT | CASSFSGDTIYF
. | . | TRBJ1-2 | TRBV7-9 | TGTGCCAGCAACAATGGGGCCTCGGTTAACTATGGCTACACCTTC | CASNNGASVNYGYTF
many | . | TRBJ1-6 | TRBV12-3/TRBV12-4 | TGTGCCAGCAGTTTGGCCTCCAATTCACCCCTCCACTTT | CASSLASNSPLHF
. | TRBD1 | TRBJ2-5 | TRBV4-3 | TGCGCCAGTAGACAGGGTCCCCGGTGGGAGACCCAGTACTTC | CASRQGPRWETQYF
. | TRBD2 | TRBJ2-1 | TRBV13 | TGTGCCAGCAGCCCGTCGCGGGGGTCCTCCTACAATGAGCAGTTCTTC | CASSPSRGSSYNEQFF
. | . | TRBJ1-5 | TRBV20-1 | TGCAGTGCTAGGGAGAGTTGGCAGCCCCAGCATTTT | CSARESWQPQHF
few | . | TRBJ2-1 | TRBV20-1 | TGCAGTGCCCGCCGGGACTCTATCTATGAGCAGTTCTTC | CSARRDSIYEQFF
. | . | TRBJ2-2 | TRBV27 | TGTGCCACCCTCGATTATAACAGGAACCCCACCGGGGAGTTGTTTTTT | CATLDYNRNPTGELFF
. | . | TRBJ2-7 | TRBV20-1 | TGCAGTGCTAGGCAGGGGCTTGTAGACGAGCAGTACTTC | CSARQGLVDEQYF
. | TRBD1 | TRBJ2-1 | TRBV4-2 | TGTGCCAGCAGCCCCCCCCGGACAGGGGCTGCTGAGCAGTTCTTC | CASSPPRTGAAEQFF
. | TRBD2 | TRBJ2-1 | TRBV12-3/TRBV12-4 | TGTGCCAGCAGGGGAGCGGGGGCGAACTCCTACAATGAGCAGTTCTTC | CASRGAGANSYNEQFF
. | TRBD2 | TRBJ2-2 | TRBV7-3 | TGTGCCAGCAGCTACGCGGGGGTGGACACCGGGGAGCTGTTTTTT | CASSYAGVDTGELFF
. | . | TRBJ2-5 | TRBV6-5 | TGTGCCAGCAGTTACTCGACTCGGGAGACCCAGTACTTC | CASSYSTRETQYF
once | . | TRBJ1-5 | TRBV6-2/TRBV6-3 | TGTGCCAGCATGGAGAACGGTCAGCCCCAGCATTTT | CASMENGQPQHF
many | TRBD2 | TRBJ2-5 | TRBV27 | TGTGCCAGCAGTTTCCACAAACTAGCGGGACGGCCTGAGACCCAGTACTTC | CASSFHKLAGRPETQYF
few | . | TRBJ2-6 | TRBV7-9 | TGTGCCAGCAGCGATATTACGGGCTCTGGGGCCAACGTCCTGACTTTC | CASSDITGSGANVLTF
few | . | TRBJ1-1 | TRBV30 | TGTGCCTGGAGCCACACTGAAGCTTTCTTT | CAWSHTEAFF
. | . | TRBJ1-1 | TRBV5-1 | TGCGCCAGCAGCTCGGACGGAATGAACACTGAAGCTTTCTTT | CASSSDGMNTEAFF
once | . | TRBJ2-1 | TRBV20-1 | TGCAGTGCTAGAGATGCGGCCCAGGGGACCCTTTACAATGAGCAGTTCTTC | CSARDAAQGTLYNEQFF
few | TRBD2 | TRBJ2-1 | TRBV20-1 | TGCAGTGCTACCCTAGCGGGGGGACTCAATGAGCAGTTCTTC | CSATLAGGLNEQFF
. | . | TRBJ2-4 | TRBV19 | TGTGCCAGTAGTATAGAGACGGGACTGCCCTTGGATGCCAAAAACATTCAGTACTTC | CASSIETGLPLDAKNIQYF
few | TRBD1 | TRBJ2-5 | TRBV19 | TGTGCCACCGGACAGGGAGAGGTAGAGACCCAGTACTTC | CATGQGEVETQYF
few | . | TRBJ1-2 | TRBV5-4 | TGTGCCAGCAGCTTGTTGGGGGCTAACTATGGCTACACCTTC | CASSLLGANYGYTF
. | . | TRBJ1-1 | TRBV5-1 | TGCGCCAGCAGCTTGTACGGTTCTGGAACTGAAGCTTTCTTT | CASSLYGSGTEAFF
many | . | TRBJ2-1 | TRBV7-2 | TGTGCCAGCAGCTCCATTCCCGGGACTGTCTACTACAATGAGCAGTTCTTC | CASSSIPGTVYYNEQFF
few | TRBD2 | TRBJ2-5 | TRBV6-1 | TGTGCCAGCAGTGGATTCGTAGGTGCGGGGGTTGGGGAGACCCAGTACTTC | CASSGFVGAGVGETQYF
. | . | TRBJ2-2 | TRBV5-6 | TGTGCCAGCAGCTCCTCCGGCTTCGCGAACACCGGGGAGCTGTTTTTT | CASSSSGFANTGELFF
. | . | TRBJ2-3 | TRBV11-2 | TGTGCCACCGGGCGGGGAAGCACAGATACGCAGTATTTT | CATGRGSTDTQYF
few | . | TRBJ1-3 | TRBV6-5 | TGTGCCAGCAGTTACTCGCGGGGTCTTGGCGGTGGAAACACCATATATTTT | CASSYSRGLGGGNTIYF
. | . | TRBJ2-6 | TRBV21-1 | TGTGCCAGCAGCAAAGCGCGATGGGGGCCCCTTCCTGGGGCCAACGTCCTGACTTTC | CASSKARWGPLPGANVLTF
few | TRBD1 | TRBJ1-1 | TRBV20-1 | TGCAGTGCTAGGGACAGGGAAGCTTTCTTT | CSARDREAFF
. | . | TRBJ1-5 | TRBV12-3/TRBV12-4 | TGTGCCAGCAGTGCACAGGGTGGGTACCCATGGCCCCAGCATTTT | CASSAQGGYPWPQHF
. | . | TRBJ1-3 | TRBV20-1 | TGCAGTGCTACCCCCTACCAGGGGCCTGGAAACACCACATATTTT | CSATPYQGPGNTTYF
many | . | TRBJ2-3 | TRBV9 | TGTGCCAGCAGCGTATCAGGGGCAGAGTCAGATACGCAGTATTTT | CASSVSGAESDTQYF
. | . | TRBJ2-3 | TRBV23-1 | TGCGCCAGCAGTCCCTCGGAGGAGAATACGCAGTATTTT | CASSPSEENTQYF
. | . | TRBJ2-7 | TRBV5-5 | TGTGCCAGCAGCTCCCCTGCAGGCGGCTCCTACGAGCAGTACTTC | CASSSPAGGSYEQYF
few | . | TRBJ2-1 | TRBV4-1 | TGCGCCAGCAGCCAAGAACCAGCCGTACTCGAGCAGTTCTTC | CASSQEPAVLEQFF
many | . | TRBJ2-3 | TRBV12-3/TRBV12-4 | TGTGCCAGCAGTTTAACAGGGAACCCAGATACGCAGTATTTT | CASSLTGNPDTQYF
. | . | TRBJ2-7 | TRBV6-1 | TGTGCCAGCACCCACGGGGGGCCCTCCTCCGAGCAGTACTTC | CASTHGGPSSEQYF
few | . | TRBJ2-2 | TRBV9 | TGTGCCAGCAGCGACCACAGATCCGGGGCCGGGGAGCTGTTTTTT | CASSDHRSGAGELFF
many | . | TRBJ1-2 | TRBV7-2 | TGTGCCAGCAGCTCGTACGAGCGAGGCTACACCTTC | CASSSYERGYTF
few | . | TRBJ1-2 | TRBV20-1 | TGCAGTGCTAGCGACACTCAAGGGGGAGGCTACACCTTC | CSASDTQGGGYTF
. | . | TRBJ1-5 | TRBV7-3 | TGTGCCAGCAGCCGGGGGGTGGGTCAGCCCCAGCATTTT | CASSRGVGQPQHF
. | TRBD2 | TRBJ2-3 | TRBV18 | TGTGCCAGCACACCCTCGGCGGGGGGAAGCACAGATACGCAGTATTTT | CASTPSAGGSTDTQYF
few | . | TRBJ1-1 | TRBV4-1 | TGCGCCAGCAGCCCCCGGACCAGGAACACTGAAGCTTTCTTT | CASSPRTRNTEAFF
few | TRBD1 | TRBJ2-1 | TRBV9 | TGTGCCAGCAGCGCCCGAAGGGGACCGGGACAGGGGGGCTCCTACAATGAGCAGTTCTTC | CASSARRGPGQGGSYNEQFF